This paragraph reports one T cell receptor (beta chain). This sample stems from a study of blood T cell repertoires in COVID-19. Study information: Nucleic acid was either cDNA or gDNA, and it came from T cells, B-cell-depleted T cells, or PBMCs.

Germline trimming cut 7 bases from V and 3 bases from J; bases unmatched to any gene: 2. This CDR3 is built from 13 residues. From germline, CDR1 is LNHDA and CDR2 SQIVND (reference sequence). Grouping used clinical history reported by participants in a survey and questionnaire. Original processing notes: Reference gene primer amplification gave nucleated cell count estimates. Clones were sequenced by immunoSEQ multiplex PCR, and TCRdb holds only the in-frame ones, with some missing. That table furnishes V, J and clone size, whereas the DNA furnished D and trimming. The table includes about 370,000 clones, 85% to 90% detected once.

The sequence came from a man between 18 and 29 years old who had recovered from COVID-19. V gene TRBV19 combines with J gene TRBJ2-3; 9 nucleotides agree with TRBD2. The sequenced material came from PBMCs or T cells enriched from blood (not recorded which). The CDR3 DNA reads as TGTGCCAGTAAGGCGGGGGGGACAGATACGCAGTATTTT. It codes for CASKAGGTDTQYF.